One and the same sample provided the 22 T cell receptor beta chains below, sequenced in a study of human T cells and chemical hapten exposure. Time point specified: patch test 2, 6 weeks after DPC sensitization. Treatment reported: therapeutic diphenylcyclopropenone sensitization with weekly scalp DPC. Via MiXCR, TCRdb re-called the RACE reads, giving one row per CDR3 protein. The sample yields 20,000 to 30,000 distinct CDR3 sequences, 8% to 10% seen once. The material sequenced was whole blood, taken in connection with sensitization to the hapten diphenylcyclopropenone (DPC). These receptors originate from a man in his thirties or forties with alopecia areata. Some clones in this sample may be carry-over from other donors' samples.

Comment on this clonotype: At one boundary the junction diverges from the germline segment, which might be a read error. This chain joins TRBV4-1 and TRBJ1-3, with 9 bases fitting TRBD1. This CDR3 spans 12 amino acids. Germline V gene data show CDR1 as MGHRA and CDR2 as YSYEKL. The CDR3 DNA reads as TGCGCCAGCAGCCAGGAACAGGGGGCCATTTATTTT. It yields the protein CASSQEQGAIYF.

In its sample, this clonotype was seen many times. V gene TRBV24-1 combines with J gene TRBJ2-7; weak D call: TRBD2 (5 bases). This CDR3 region has 14 residues. V gave up 3 bases and J gave up 5 bases, with 13 bases separating them. Germline V gene data show CDR1 as KGHDR and CDR2 as SFDVKD. CDR3 sequence: CATSDQHPGNEQYF. DNA for the CDR3: TGTGCCACCAGTGATCAACACCCGGGGAACGAGCAGTACTTC.

The chain links TRBV30 to TRBJ1-1, with TRBD1 matching 9 bases. J lost 11 bases, V lost 8 bases, and 15 bases had no gene match. Germline CDR1 and CDR2: GTSNPN and SVGIG (reference sequence). The CDR3 is 13 amino acids. The chain's CDR3 is CALKDRGKPYAFF. The CDR3 DNA is TGTGCCCTGAAAGACAGGGGGAAGCCGTATGCTTTCTTT. The complete variable domain, with remaining parts taken from reference TRBV30 and TRBJ1-1, reads SQTIHQWPATLVQPVGSPLSLECTVEGTSNPNLYWYRQAAGRGLQLLFYSVGIGQISSEVPQNLSASRPQDRQFILSSKKLLLSDSGFYLCALKDRGKPYAFFGQGTRLTVV.

Many counts were recorded for this clonotype. V gene TRBV6-1 combines with J gene TRBJ2-7; D ambiguous. CDR3 length equals 11 residues. Germline V lookup: CDR1 MNHNS, CDR2 SASEGT. V was cut by 2 bases and J by 3 bases, with 2 bases left in between. CDR3 sequence (DNA): TGTGCCAGCAGTGAATTCTACGAGCAGTACTTC. This encodes CASSEFYEQYF.

The chain combines TRBV4-1 with TRBJ2-5; D possibly corresponds to TRBD1 (6 bases). CDR3 length equals 14 residues. From germline, CDR1 is MGHRA and CDR2 YSYEKL. Deletions cut 7 bases from V and 3 bases from J, with 15 bases between. The CDR3 DNA reads as TGCGCCAGCACCAGTGGGACACAAAAAGAGACCCAGTACTTC. It codes for CASTSGTQKETQYF.

This clonotype turned up a few times. The CDR3 is CASSLDPYQPQHF. CDR3 in DNA: TGTGCCAGCAGCTTAGACCCTTATCAGCCCCAGCATTTT. This sequence joins TRBV11-2 and TRBJ1-5; unclear D gene. Germline V CDR1 and CDR2: SGHAT, FQNNGV. This CDR3 contains 13 residues. V lost 0 bases and J lost 5, with 5 bases in between.

This clonotype was counted between two and nine times. The chain joins TRBV6-5 to TRBJ2-1, with a possible D match to TRBD2 (5 bases). CDR1 and CDR2 (germline): MNHEY, SVGAGI. The CDR3 length is 13 residues. Trimming took 5 bases from V and 8 from J, leaving 13 bases between them. The CDR3, as DNA: TGTGCCAGCAGTGGAACTAGTAGCTATGAGCAGTTCTTC. It codes for CASSGTSSYEQFF.

This clonotype was observed a handful of times. CDR3 loop: CASGLLSGHEQYF. For the CDR3, the DNA is TGTGCTAGTGGTTTACTTTCGGGTCACGAGCAGTACTTC. The chain employs TRBV12-5 and TRBJ2-7; D gene unclear. Germline V gene data show CDR1 as LGHNT and CDR2 as FRNRAP. CDR3 length: 13 amino acids. V was cut by 3 bases and J by 5 bases, with 11 bases left in between.

Details on this clonotype: One end of the junction varies from germline; a read error may be responsible. The V gene is TRBV29-1, the J gene TRBJ2-5; TRBD2 agrees at 10 bases. The CDR3 runs 13 residues. Germline V gene sequence: CDR1 SQVTM, CDR2 ANQGSEA. Here the CDR3 reads CSVEGLAAETQYF. The CDR3 DNA reads TGCAGCGTCGAAGGACTAGCGGCAGAGACCCAGTACTTC.

The sample holds many counts of this clonotype. The chain joins TRBV7-9 to TRBJ2-5; 8 positions match TRBD1. The V segment lost 8 bases and the J segment 3 bases; nucleotides outside the gene matches: 5. The germline V gene encodes CDR1 SEHNR and CDR2 FQNEAQ (reference sequence). This CDR3 region has 13 residues. The CDR3 is CASGPGGEETQYF. As DNA, the CDR3 is TGTGCCAGCGGGCCAGGGGGCGAAGAGACCCAGTACTTC.

This clonotype has more than one count but fewer than ten. The chain links TRBV6-5 to TRBJ2-5, with 7 bases that match TRBD1. Looked up from germline, CDR1 is MNHEY and CDR2 is SVGAGI. The ends lost 2 bases at V and 2 bases at J; junction bases unmatched: 5. The length of the CDR3 is 15 residues. In DNA form, the CDR3 reads TGTGCCAGCAGTTACCGGACAGGAGCTCAAGAGACCCAGTACTTC. It translates to CASSYRTGAQETQYF.

The chain carries TRBV18 and TRBJ1-5; D is unresolved. Germline assignment: CDR1 KGHSH and CDR2 LQKENI. V shed 3 bases and J shed 4 bases, with 4 bases lying between them. The CDR3 contains 12 residues. The CDR3 loop is CASSPPNQPQHF. CDR3 DNA sequence: TGTGCCAGCTCACCCCCAAATCAGCCCCAGCATTTT. The full variable domain, with the rest looked up from reference TRBV18 and TRBJ1-5, is NAGVMQNPRHLVRRRGQEARLRCSPMKGHSHVYWYRQLPEEGLKFMVYLQKENIIDESGMPKERFSAEFPKEGPSILRIQQVVRGDSAAYFCASSPPNQPQHFGDGTRLSIL.

This clonotype was observed many times. This chain links TRBV29-1 with TRBJ2-1; D is possibly TRBD1 or TRBD2 (5 bases each). Germline V lookup: CDR1 SQVTM, CDR2 ANQGSEA. This CDR3 is 15 amino acids long. V was shortened by 3 bases and J by 6 bases, with 18 bases between the two germline ends. CDR3 coding DNA: TGCAGCGTTGATCCTCCGGGACGCTCGGGCAATGAGCAGTTCTTC. Amino acids: CSVDPPGRSGNEQFF.

This clonotype has a count of ten or more. The chain has TRBV11-3 and TRBJ2-5; D unclear. Germline CDR1 reads SGHNT; CDR2 reads YENEEA. This CDR3 contains 11 residues. V was cut by 6 bases and J by 3 bases, with 5 bases left in between. CDR3 sequence (DNA): TGTGCCAGCAGGTCTGAAGAGACCCAGTACTTC. Amino acid sequence: CASRSEETQYF.

This chain connects TRBV13 to TRBJ2-1; TRBD2 aligns across 7 bases. The CDR3 is 17 amino acids. V lost 0 bases and J lost 0; bases outside the gene matches: 5. Germline V gene data show CDR1 as PRHDT and CDR2 as FYEKMQ (reference sequence). The CDR3 region is CASSLGPGLSSYNEQFF. In nucleotides, the CDR3 is TGTGCCAGCAGCTTAGGTCCGGGACTAAGCTCCTACAATGAGCAGTTCTTC.

The chain combines TRBV7-3 with TRBJ2-7; TRBD1 aligns across 9 bases. In germline, CDR1 is SGHTA, CDR2 FQGTGA. After removal of 4 bases from V and 5 bases from J, the junction contained 6 bases not matched to a gene. This CDR3 is built from 14 residues. The CDR3 loop reads CASSSSGTGNEQYF. The DNA for the CDR3 is TGTGCCAGCAGCTCGTCCGGGACAGGGAACGAGCAGTACTTC.

This clonotype came up many times. The chain has TRBV18 and TRBJ2-3, with D perhaps matching TRBD2 (6 bases). V lost 3 bases, J lost 5 bases, and 12 bases lay in between. This CDR3 spans 14 amino acids. Germline assignment: CDR1 KGHSH and CDR2 LQKENI. This CDR3 is CASSPPSGEDTQYF. CDR3 nucleotide sequence: TGTGCCAGCTCACCCCCTTCGGGGGAAGATACGCAGTATTTT.

This clonotype was found a few times. The V and J genes are TRBV3-1 and TRBJ2-6; D is unresolved. The germline V gene encodes CDR1 LGHDT and CDR2 YNNKEL (reference sequence). This CDR3 comprises 15 residues. The V end lost 4 bases, the J end lost 0 bases, and 7 bases lay between the germline ends. DNA for the CDR3: TGTGCCAGCAGCCCCGCAGTCTCTGGGGCCAACGTCCTGACTTTC. It specifies CASSPAVSGANVLTF.

This clonotype was observed at least ten times. The rearrangement links TRBV12-3 or TRBV12-4 to TRBJ1-1; possible D gene TRBD1, 5 bases. CDR3 length equals 11 residues. The V gene lost 3 bases and the J gene lost 11 bases, with 10 bases spanning the gap. The CDR3 coding sequence is TGTGCCAGCAGTTTGGGGGGTGGCGCTTTCTTT. Translating gives CASSLGGGAFF.

This clonotype was observed at least ten times. The V call is TRBV7-9, the J call TRBJ1-1; D possibly corresponds to TRBD1 (5 bases). V lost 2 bases, J lost 4 bases, and 11 bases lay in between. Germline V lookup: CDR1 SEHNR, CDR2 FQNEAQ (reference sequence). The CDR3 loop spans 14 amino acids. The DNA for the CDR3 is TGTGCCAGCAGCTTAACGTCAGGGACCACTGAAGCTTTCTTT. Amino acid sequence: CASSLTSGTTEAFF.

This clonotype was observed at least ten times. This chain connects TRBV2 to TRBJ1-1; 9 nucleotides align to TRBD1. Trimming at V came to 6 bases and at J to 4 bases, leaving 6 bases not matched to a gene. Germline V gene sequence: CDR1 SNHLY, CDR2 FYNNEI. The CDR3 sequence is 14 residues long. The CDR3 DNA follows: TGTGCCAGCAGGTGGGACAGGGCAAGCACTGAAGCTTTCTTT. It codes for CASRWDRASTEAFF.

The chain links TRBV24-1 to TRBJ2-1; 11 bases match TRBD2. This CDR3 contains 14 residues. Germline-derived CDR1 and CDR2 are KGHDR and SFDVKD. The junction had 8 bases not matched to a gene; V was cut back by 5 bases and J by 12 bases. The CDR3 loop reads CATSGASGRFGQFF. The CDR3 DNA sequence: TGTGCCACCAGTGGCGCTAGCGGGAGGTTCGGGCAGTTCTTC.